The present T cell receptor (beta chain) was sequenced within a study of patients and donors after allogeneic stem cell transplantation. The germline gives CDR1 SNHLY, CDR2 FYNNEI. The CDR3 has 11 amino acids. Trimming took 4 bases from V and 4 from J, leaving 5 bases between them. TCRdb independently ran MiXCR on the RT-PCR reads; one entry per CDR3 protein. Of about 960,000 distinct CDR3 sequences in the sample, 15% to 20% were seen once. This clonotype was seen a few times. The chain carries TRBV2 and TRBJ2-7; D is unclear. The sequenced material came from blood, either unsorted or a sorted T cell fraction (not recorded which). This TCR derives from a human donor who was either an allogeneic HSCT recipient or a stem cell or donor lymphocyte infusion donor (not recorded which). It is not recorded whose cells these are; they may come from a transplant donor. In nucleotides, the CDR3 is TGTGCCAGCAGTGCCTGGTACGAGCAGTACTTC. It specifies CASSAWYEQYF.